The 28 T cell receptor beta chains in this list originate from one sample, sequenced in a study of control samples from healthy donors and cancer patients. Clones were sequenced by immunoSEQ multiplex PCR, and TCRdb holds only the in-frame ones, with some missing. The sample yields approximately 150,000 clones, roughly 94% seen once. Material: blood. All receptors derive from a man aged 40-50 years in good health.

Concerning this clone: At one end, the junction sequence differs from germline, possibly due to a read error. The chain is built from TRBV6-1 and TRBJ2-3, with 7 nucleotides matching TRBD2. This CDR3 is 15 amino acids long. CDR1 is MNHNS, CDR2 SASEGT, per germline. CDR3 sequence (DNA): TGTGCCAGCGGTGACCGAGCGGGATGGGGAGATACGCAGTATTTT. It codes for CASGDRAGWGDTQYF.

The CDR3, as DNA: TGCGCCAGCAGCCAAGACGCAGGGGGCGGGTATGGCTACACCTTC. Its protein is CASSQDAGGGYGYTF. The chain joins TRBV4-3 to TRBJ1-2, with 8 bases fitting TRBD1. Germline V CDR1 and CDR2: LGHNA, YSLEER. This CDR3 contains 15 residues. Unmatched junction bases numbered 5, after V lost 0 bases and J lost 5 bases.

V is TRBV6-5 and J is TRBJ1-1, with 8 nucleotides matching TRBD1. V shed 4 bases, J shed 6 bases, and the junction held 7 bases outside the gene matches. CDR3 size: 14 residues. Germline CDR1 and CDR2: MNHEY and SVGAGI. As DNA, the CDR3 is TGTGCCAGCAGTTGGGACAGGAAGCAATCTGAAGCTTTCTTT. Its translation: CASSWDRKQSEAFF.

The chain links TRBV5-1 to TRBJ1-2; D gene unclear. Germline assignment: CDR1 SGHRS and CDR2 YFSETQ. This CDR3 has 13 residues. V lost 4 bases to trimming and J lost 8 bases, with 15 bases between them. CDR3 protein: CASSLDPWEGYTF. CDR3 DNA: TGCGCCAGCAGCCTGGACCCCTGGGAGGGCTACACCTTC.

A single count supports this clone. CDR3 sequence reads: CASSEVKGSYNEQFF. CDR3 coding DNA: TGCGCCAGCAGTGAGGTAAAGGGATCCTACAATGAGCAGTTCTTC. This chain joins TRBV10-1 and TRBJ2-1, with D unclear. The germline CDR1 and CDR2 sequences are WNHNN and SYGVQD (reference sequence). The CDR3 is 15 residues long. V shed 2 bases and J shed 1 base, with 9 bases lying between them.

The rearrangement links TRBV5-6 to TRBJ2-1, with unresolved D. Trimming left V 0 bases short and J 7 bases short, with 8 bases between. The CDR3 runs 13 residues. Germline V CDR1 and CDR2: SGHDT, YYEEEE. CDR3 loop: CASSLGIANEQFF. DNA of the CDR3: TGTGCCAGCAGCTTGGGGATAGCTAATGAGCAGTTCTTC.

J is TRBJ1-1 and V is TRBV9, with TRBD1 matching 8 bases. Trimming took 1 base from V and 0 from J; bases not matched to a gene: 17. The germline V gene encodes CDR1 SGDLS and CDR2 YYNGEE. The CDR3 extends over 20 amino acids. As DNA, the CDR3 is TGTGCCAGCAGCGTAACCATTCTTATCGGACAGGGTCCATTGAACACTGAAGCTTTCTTT. This translates into CASSVTILIGQGPLNTEAFF.

V and J are TRBV6-5 and TRBJ2-6; TRBD2 might be the D (5 bases). V was cut by 6 bases and J by 0 bases, with 9 bases left in between. Germline V gene sequence: CDR1 MNHEY, CDR2 SVGAGI. This CDR3 region has 15 residues. Written as DNA, the CDR3 is TGTGCCAGCAGGGGCGGGCCCTCTGGGGCCAACGTCCTGACTTTC. It codes for CASRGGPSGANVLTF.

This chain uses TRBV4-1 with TRBJ2-1, with 11 nucleotides matching TRBD2. The germline CDR1 and CDR2 sequences are MGHRA and YSYEKL. The CDR3 spans 14 residues. J lost 10 bases, V lost 4 bases, and 6 bases had no gene match. The DNA for the CDR3 is TGCGCCAGCAGCCGAGAGACTAGCGGGAAAGAGCAGTTCTTC. This gives the protein CASSRETSGKEQFF.

This clone has only one observation. The chain carries TRBV20-1 and TRBJ1-2; D remains ambiguous. CDR3 length equals 11 residues. The germline V gene has CDR1 DFQATT and CDR2 SNEGSKA (reference sequence). Trimming took off 5 bases at V and 4 bases at J, with 8 bases between the two ends. The CDR3 coding sequence is TGCAGTGCTCCTGGGATCTATGGCTACACCTTC. It specifies CSAPGIYGYTF.

The V gene is TRBV10-3, the J gene TRBJ1-2, with D possibly matching TRBD1 (5 bases). This CDR3 region has 14 residues. Per the germline V gene, CDR1 is ENHRY and CDR2 is SYGVKD. V dropped 5 bases and J dropped 5 bases, with 15 bases sitting between them. CDR3 in DNA: TGTGCCATCAGTCCCCTCGGGGGTTCTTATGGCTACACCTTC. Its translation: CAISPLGGSYGYTF.

The rearrangement joins TRBV28 to TRBJ2-7, with D hard to call. Germline-derived CDR1 and CDR2 are MDHEN and SYDVKM. Trimming cost V 2 bases and J 6 bases, with 11 bases left between them. CDR3 length: 13 amino acids. The CDR3 nucleotides are TGTGCCAGCAGTTTAAATAGGGAACGCGAGCAGTACTTC. This gives the protein CASSLNREREQYF.

V usage is TRBV28 and J usage is TRBJ1-5; D is unresolved. V dropped 8 bases and J dropped 5 bases, with 10 bases sitting between them. The CDR3 contains 12 residues. The germline V gene encodes CDR1 MDHEN and CDR2 SYDVKM. CDR3 nucleotide sequence: TGTGCCAGCGGGCCGGGCTATCAGCCCCAGCATTTT. This gives the protein CASGPGYQPQHF.

The rearrangement joins TRBV5-6 to TRBJ1-1, with TRBD1 matching 9 bases. The J segment lost 7 bases and the V segment lost 4 bases, leaving 11 bases of the junction unmatched. Per the germline V gene, CDR1 is SGHDT and CDR2 is YYEEEE. This CDR3 region has 15 residues. CDR3 in DNA: TGTGCCAGCAGCCTTACACAGGGGGCGCTTATTGAAGCTTTCTTT. Amino acid sequence: CASSLTQGALIEAFF.

The chain is built from TRBV13 and TRBJ1-5; 11 bases map to TRBD1. CDR1 and CDR2 (germline): PRHDT, FYEKMQ (reference sequence). The CDR3 runs 14 residues. The J segment lost 7 bases and the V segment lost 3 bases, leaving 2 bases of the junction unmatched. The CDR3 nucleotides are TGTGCCAGCAGCTTCGGACAGGGGGCGCAGCCCCAGCATTTT. This translates into CASSFGQGAQPQHF.

As for this clone: This CDR3 is also generated by other DNA sequences in the sample. The chain uses TRBV4-1 and TRBJ1-5; TRBD1 matches at 7 bases. Germline V gene sequence: CDR1 MGHRA, CDR2 YSYEKL. V shed 0 bases and J 5 bases; nucleotides not matched to a gene: 4. The CDR3 runs 15 residues. The CDR3 protein is CASSQEATGDQPQHF. For the CDR3, the DNA is TGCGCCAGCAGCCAAGAGGCCACAGGGGATCAGCCCCAGCATTTT.

This clone was observed once. The genes are TRBV7-2 and TRBJ1-2; a weak D match, TRBD1 (6 bases). Germline V CDR1 and CDR2: SGHTA, FQGNSA. Trimming shortened V by 4 bases and J by 4 bases, and 16 bases separated the two germline ends. The CDR3 extends over 15 amino acids. In DNA form, the CDR3 reads TGTGCCAGCAGCTCTATTAACAGGGATGTCTATGGCTACACCTTC. Its translation is CASSSINRDVYGYTF.

The rearrangement links TRBV2 to TRBJ2-7, with 10 bases fitting TRBD1. This CDR3 is 13 amino acids long. With 6 bases clipped from V and 5 bases from J, the junction kept 4 bases outside the gene matches. Germline V CDR1 and CDR2: SNHLY, FYNNEI. CDR3 bases: TGTGCCAGCAGACCGGGACAGGGGAACGAGCAGTACTTC. This sequence encodes CASRPGQGNEQYF.

The rearrangement links TRBV18 to TRBJ1-1, with 7 bases identical to TRBD1. There are 17 residues in the CDR3. Per the germline V gene, CDR1 is KGHSH and CDR2 is LQKENI. V trimming: 1 base; J trimming: 0 bases; junction bases outside the gene matches: 8. CDR3 in DNA: TGTGCCAGCTCACCACGGGACACAGGGGTGGTGAACACTGAAGCTTTCTTT. Its translation is CASSPRDTGVVNTEAFF.

CDR3 nucleotide sequence: TGCGCCAGCAGGGAGCAGAATCAGCCCCAGCATTTT. Residues: CASREQNQPQHF. The J gene is TRBJ1-5, the V gene TRBV10-2; D remains unclear. The length of the CDR3 is 12 residues. From germline, CDR1 is WSHSY and CDR2 SAAADI. Trimming stripped 6 bases from V and 4 bases from J, with 7 bases between.

This chain uses TRBV14 with TRBJ1-2; no clear D gene. Germline V lookup: CDR1 SGHDN, CDR2 FVKESK. V shed 4 bases and J shed 4 bases, with 13 bases lying between them. There are 14 residues in the CDR3. DNA of the CDR3: TGTGCCAGCAGCCCCGGAGGGCACGGCTATGGCTACACCTTC. Translating it yields CASSPGGHGYGYTF.

This clone was recorded once. V is TRBV6-2 or TRBV6-3 and J is TRBJ2-5; 7 positions agree with TRBD2. Germline V lookup: CDR1 MNHEY, CDR2 SVGEGT. The CDR3 length is 12 residues. J lost 5 bases, V lost 6 bases, and 3 bases had no gene match. In DNA, the CDR3 is TGTGCCAGCAGCCGACTAGCTGAGACCCAGTACTTC. Protein sequence: CASSRLAETQYF.

The chain has TRBV19 and TRBJ1-5; 10 bases are a match to TRBD1. J gave up 2 bases and V 6 bases, and 4 bases lay outside the gene matches. Germline V gives CDR1 LNHDA, CDR2 SQIVND (reference sequence). There are 15 residues in the CDR3. CDR3: CASRAGTGGNQPQHF. The CDR3 bases are TGTGCCAGTAGAGCCGGGACAGGGGGCAATCAGCCCCAGCATTTT.

The CDR3 sequence is CASSQPGQGINTGELFF. The CDR3, as DNA: TGTGCCAGCAGCCAGCCGGGACAGGGGATTAACACCGGGGAGCTGTTTTTT. The gene calls are TRBV4-2 and TRBJ2-2; 10 bases line up with TRBD1. The germline CDR1 and CDR2 sequences are LGHNA and YNFKEQ. The trim removed 3 bases at V and 2 bases at J, leaving 6 bases unmatched. CDR3 length equals 17 residues.

The CDR3 nucleotides are TGTGCCAGCTCACCACCGGCGGATTCACCCCTCCACTTT. It codes for CASSPPADSPLHF. V is TRBV18 and J is TRBJ1-6; D not certain. Trimming took 0 bases from V and 8 from J, leaving 5 bases between them. Germline V gene data show CDR1 as KGHSH and CDR2 as LQKENI. This CDR3 region has 13 residues.

The chain combines TRBV29-1 with TRBJ1-3, with D unresolved. The length of the CDR3 is 14 residues. Trimming shortened V by 6 bases and J by 0 bases, and 12 bases separated the two germline ends. Per the germline V gene, CDR1 is SQVTM and CDR2 is ANQGSEA. The DNA of the CDR3 is TGCAGCGTCAAAATGGGATACTCTGGAAACACCATATATTTT. It codes for CSVKMGYSGNTIYF. Full variable domain (rest looked up from reference TRBV29-1 and TRBJ1-3): SAVISQKPSRDICQRGTSLTIQCQVDSQVTMMFWYRQQPGQSLTLIATANQGSEATYESGFVIDKFPISRPNLTFSTLTVSNMSPEDSSIYLCSVKMGYSGNTIYFGEGSWLTVV.

The chain links TRBV27 to TRBJ1-4; D may be TRBD1 (5 bases). The CDR3 totals 17 residues. Germline V CDR1 and CDR2: MNHEY, SMNVEV (reference sequence). The CDR3 coding sequence is TGTGCTGCACAGAAGGGGAAAGACGGAACAACTAATGAAAAACTGTTTTTT. Translated, it gives CAAQKGKDGTTNEKLFF. Based on the CDR3 plus reference TRBV27 and TRBJ1-4, the full variable domain is EAQVTQNPRYLITVTGKKLTVTCSQNMNHEYMSWYRQDPGLGLRQIYYSMNVEVTDKGDVPEGYKVSRKEKRNFPLILESPSPNQTSLYFCAAQKGKDGTTNEKLFFGSGTQLSVL.

This chain connects TRBV3-1 (or the pseudogene TRBV3-2) to TRBJ2-3, with D possibly being TRBD2 (7 bases). CDR1 is LGHDT and CDR2 is YNNKEL in the germline V gene (reference sequence). Trimming took off 1 base at V and 3 bases at J, with 11 bases between the two ends. The CDR3 is made up of 15 amino acids. The CDR3, as DNA: TGTGCCAGCAGCCAAGGGGCGGGGGCTACAGATACGCAGTATTTT. Its translation: CASSQGAGATDTQYF.